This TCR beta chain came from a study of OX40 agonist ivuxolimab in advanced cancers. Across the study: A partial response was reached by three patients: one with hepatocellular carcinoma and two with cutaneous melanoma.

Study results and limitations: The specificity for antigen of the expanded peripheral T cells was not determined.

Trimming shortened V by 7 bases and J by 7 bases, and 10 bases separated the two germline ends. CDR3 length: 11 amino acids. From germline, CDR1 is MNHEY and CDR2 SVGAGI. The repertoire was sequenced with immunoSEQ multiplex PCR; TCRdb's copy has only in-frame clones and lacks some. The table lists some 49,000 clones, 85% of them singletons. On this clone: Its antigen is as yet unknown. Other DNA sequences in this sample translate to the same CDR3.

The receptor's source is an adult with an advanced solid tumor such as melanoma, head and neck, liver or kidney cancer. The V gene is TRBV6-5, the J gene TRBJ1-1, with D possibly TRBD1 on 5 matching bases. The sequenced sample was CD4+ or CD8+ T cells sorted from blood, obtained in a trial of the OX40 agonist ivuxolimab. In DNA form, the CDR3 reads TGTGCCAGCAACTTGGGGGGTGAAGCTTTCTTT. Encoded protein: CASNLGGEAFF.